The T cell receptor beta chain described here comes from a study of blood T cells in healthy people across ages. The study isolated at least 7 million PBMCs from each sample. This clonotype was recorded only once. What it binds is not known. Study-wide results and caveats: Comparison with aged donors showed that long-lived donors had more naive CD4+ cells and higher diversity.

Sample-barcoded 5' priming and a J-beta primer mix drove a second PCR of about 6 to 11 cycles. Through a template-switch adaptor with 12 random nucleotides, each cDNA molecule received a tag. TCRdb re-analysed the 5' RACE reads in MiXCR, keeping a single row per CDR3 protein. The table has some 1.4 million distinct CDR3 sequences, around 42% seen once. The source material was blood. The sequence was obtained from a woman aged 18-35 years in good health.

CDR3 in DNA: TGCAGCGTTCGGCGTCAGGGGGCGGTCACTGAAGCTTTCTTT. Translated, it gives CSVRRQGAVTEAFF. This sequence joins TRBV29-1 and TRBJ1-1, with 8 bases identical to TRBD1. The CDR3 loop spans 14 amino acids. Germline CDR1 SQVTM, CDR2 ANQGSEA. V dropped 5 bases and J dropped 4; count of bases not matched to a gene: 9.